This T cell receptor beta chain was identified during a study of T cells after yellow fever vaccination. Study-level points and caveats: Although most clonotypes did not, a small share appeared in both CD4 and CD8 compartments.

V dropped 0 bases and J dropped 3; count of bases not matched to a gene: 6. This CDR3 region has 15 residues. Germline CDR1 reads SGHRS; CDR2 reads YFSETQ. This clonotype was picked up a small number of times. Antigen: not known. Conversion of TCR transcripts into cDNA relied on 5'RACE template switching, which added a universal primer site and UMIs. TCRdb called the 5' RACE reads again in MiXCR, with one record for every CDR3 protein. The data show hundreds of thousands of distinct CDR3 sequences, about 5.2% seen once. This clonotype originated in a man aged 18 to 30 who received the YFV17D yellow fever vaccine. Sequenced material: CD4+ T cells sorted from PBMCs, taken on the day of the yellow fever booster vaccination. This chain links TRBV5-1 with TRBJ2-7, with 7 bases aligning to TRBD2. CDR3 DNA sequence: TGCGCCAGCAGCTTGGCGCTCCCGGGGGGCTACGAGCAGTACTTC. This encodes CASSLALPGGYEQYF.